This T cell receptor beta chain appears in the sequencing data of a study of CD4 T cell repertoires in COVID-19. General study findings and limits: Some SARS-CoV-2 clonotypes, between about 6.5 and 26%, recurred in SARS-CoV and/or HKU1 cultures.

In regard to this clone: Its antigen is not known.

Between the trimmed V and J ends, which lost 0 bases and 5 bases, there was a span of 9 bases. Germline V lookup: CDR1 SGHDT, CDR2 YYEEEE. The CDR3 totals 14 residues. Here immunoSEQ multiplex PCR was the method, and the copy in TCRdb shows in-frame clones only, minus some. Here the sample spans around 22,000 clones, around nine tenths being singletons. No culture step preceded sequencing of the ex vivo isolated memory T cells. The sequence came from a human donor who had COVID-19. The chain carries TRBV5-6 and TRBJ1-5; a weak D match, TRBD1 (6 bases). Specimen: central memory CD4+ T cells from blood, collected before the COVID-19 pandemic. CDR3 in amino acids: CASSLAGGHQPQHF. The CDR3 coding sequence is TGTGCCAGCAGCTTGGCCGGGGGGCATCAGCCCCAGCATTTT.